This T cell receptor beta chain was documented in a study of T-cell memory formation after mild COVID-19. Study-level results: Clones that contracted clustered mainly in CM and EM if CD4+ and in EMRA if CD8+. The authors left the SARS-CoV-2 specificity of second-wave clones peaking on day 37 unconfirmed.

This clonotype was counted a few times. Its target is unknown. The CDR3 spans 15 residues. With 1 base removed from V and 2 bases from J, the gap between germline ends came to 11 bases. In germline, CDR1 is LGHNA, CDR2 YSLEER. TCRdb reprocessed the 5' RACE reads with MiXCR, giving one entry per CDR3 protein. The table shows about 210,000 distinct CDR3 sequences, with around 27% occurring only once. This chain uses TRBV4-3 with TRBJ1-1; weak D call: TRBD1 (6 bases). This clonotype was sampled from an adult woman who had mild COVID-19 (a few samples of this study predate the infection). Cell type and time point are not known. Sequenced material: PBMCs or a T cell subset sorted from them (not recorded which). DNA for the CDR3: TGCGCCAGCAGCCAAGTCCTCAGGGGAAACACTGAAGCTTTCTTT. Translated: CASSQVLRGNTEAFF.